The T cell receptor beta chain under discussion was sequenced for a study of CD8+CD57+ T cells in acquired aplastic anemia. Turning to the study itself: Across the sorted CD4+ and CD8+ cells, DNA amounts averaged about 3.1 ug. There were 10 million or so reads, on average, for CD4+ cells from healthy donors.

CDR3 and TCR beta VDJ profiling relied on a genomic DNA template. From the reads, TCRdb called clonotypes with MiXCR, one entry per CDR3 protein. Among some 140,000 distinct CDR3 sequences listed, roughly 40% were seen once. The V end was cut by 0 bases, the J end by 7 bases, with 12 bases between. The CDR3 contains 14 residues. Germline values: CDR1 LGHNA, CDR2 YNFKEQ. Many counts were recorded for this clonotype. The antigen is unknown. Study-level results: Both patients and controls carried the same twenty-nine CD8+ CDR3 sequences. A significant difference in CD8+ Simpson's diversity between patients and controls was not found.

The sequence was obtained from a human donor in good health, serving as a control. The rearrangement links TRBV4-2 to TRBJ1-1; D gene unclear. Specimen: sorted CD4+, CD8+, or CD8+CD57+ T cells (not recorded which) from PBMCs. The CDR3 is CASSQDTRSSEAFF. In DNA, the CDR3 is TGTGCCAGCAGCCAAGATACCCGGAGCAGTGAAGCTTTCTTT.